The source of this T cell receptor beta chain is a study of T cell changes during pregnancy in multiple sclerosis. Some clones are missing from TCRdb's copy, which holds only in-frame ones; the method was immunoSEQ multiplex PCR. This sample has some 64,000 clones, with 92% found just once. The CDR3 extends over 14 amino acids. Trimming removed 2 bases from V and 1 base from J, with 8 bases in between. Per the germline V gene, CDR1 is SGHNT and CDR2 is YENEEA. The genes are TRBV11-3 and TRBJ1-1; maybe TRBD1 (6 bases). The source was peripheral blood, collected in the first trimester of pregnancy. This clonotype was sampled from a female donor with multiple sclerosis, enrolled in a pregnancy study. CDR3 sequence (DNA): TGTGCCAGCAGCTTACCAGGGGAGAACACTGAAGCTTTCTTT. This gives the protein CASSLPGENTEAFF. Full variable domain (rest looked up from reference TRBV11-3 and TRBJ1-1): EAGVVQSPRYKIIEKKQPVAFWCNPISGHNTLYWYLQNLGQGPELLIRYENEEAVDDSQLPKDRFSAERLKGVDSTLKIQPAELGDSAVYLCASSLPGENTEAFFGQGTRLTVV.